This T cell receptor (beta chain) was recorded in a study of T cells in Graves' hyperthyroidism and ophthalmopathy (dated by TCRdb to between 2018 and 2020). For context, the study as a whole: To identify TCR V-J signatures that set the groups apart, the researchers used a discovery cohort of about a hundred patients, made up of roughly 45 with Graves' ophthalmopathy and some 56 with stable Graves' hyperthyroidism. In addition, the study compared T-cell repertoires in thyroid tissue and in blood from roughly six Graves' hyperthyroidism patients. The approximately 90 discovery patients were divided at random into training and test sets in a 7:3 ratio. After sampling, hyperthyroidism patients received methimazole starting at 30 mg daily, and ophthalmopathy patients received high-dose intravenous methylprednisolone. Prospective prediction of ophthalmopathy was tested in an independent validation cohort consisting of 18 hyperthyroidism patients and around 17 patients who later progressed to ophthalmopathy. The paper reports TCR Vbeta CDR3 sequencing of over 130 peripheral blood samples: 40 to 45 ophthalmopathy, around 80 hyperthyroidism and approximately 17 progressor patients. General conclusions and limits of the study: Sample size was not statistically predetermined, and blinding of investigators to group allocation was not performed. Most expanded thyroid clonotypes (frequency above 0.001) were also detected in blood, a finding suggesting that blood repertoires may reflect thyroid immune responses. A 13 V-J signature model separated ophthalmopathy from stable hyperthyroidism, with about 90% sensitivity and 81% to 83% specificity in cross-validation and 80%/75% in testing. In validation, progression to ophthalmopathy was predicted by the model with approximately 67% sensitivity and 72.22% specificity, a median of approximately 6.5 months before onset.

Turning to this clonotype: Its antigen is not yet known. No per-base quality is available; no much larger clone lies one base away.

Amplification of TCR beta CDR3 regions was carried out from RNA transcripts. A first-round RT-PCR of the TCR CDR3 used the HTBI primer set with the Qiagen OneStep RT-PCR kit. Libraries were constructed in a second round of multiplex PCR, after which size selection and purification were carried out. Sequencing of the libraries was done on an Illumina HiSeq2000 using paired-end 100 bp reads. The original methods were these. SOAPnuke was used to process the raw data, throwing out any read that contained adapters or uncalled bases, had a mean Phred below 15, or lacked an exact constant-primer or identifier match. COPE v1.2.5 was used to merge the high-quality paired reads, and each unique nucleotide sequence was defined as a clonotype. Clonotypes were aligned to IMGT TRBV, TRBD and TRBJ reference segments using MiTCR v1.1. Analysis was restricted to V-J combinations with a frequency above 0.0001, which covered roughly 99% of repertoires. A TCS score was defined as the ratio between F50 (clonal expansion) and ExV (chaos), using BLOSUM62-based TCRdist between CDR3 peptides within each V-J. Welch's t-statistics and random forest reduced fewer than 550 V-J features to roughly 13, which were used in a naive Bayes classifier (R e1071). TCRdb handled the public reads itself, with Q25 trimming in fastp and clone calling in MiXCR, and kept productive beta chains. Merged by CDR3 protein, the rows form single entries marked with the most common genes and DNA. TCRdb, rather than the study authors, made the V and J calls. The sample table lists about 540,000 distinct CDR3 sequences, more than 45% of them with a count of one. Of the sample, 8.2% is held by the ten largest clones.

Stable Graves' hyperthyroidism was defined as the absence of progression to ophthalmopathy over 18 months of follow-up. Hyperthyroidism patients were newly diagnosed, with disease duration under 2 months, and aged 18 to 65 years. The study excluded patients with uncontrolled infections, other autoimmune diseases, pregnancy or lactation. Diagnoses were established on the basis of clinical symptoms, serum thyroxine and TRAb, thyroid ultrasound, and orbital computed tomography. Total RNA was extracted with Trizol reagent, and quality was checked on an Agilent 2100 Bioanalyzer. V drops 3 bases and J drops 3 bases, leaving 18 bases in between. Based on the germline V gene, the CDR1 and CDR2 sequences are SGHTA and FQGNSA. Reading from cysteine to phenylalanine, the CDR3 counts 18 amino acids. The entry retains the CDR3 DNA only, 54 bases that are in frame from base 1.

The specimen was peripheral blood or thyroid tissue (not recorded which). Recombination linked TRBV7-2 to TRBJ2-6, with a tentative D gene TRBD1 over 6 matching bases. This TCR derives from a woman aged 18-29 years with Graves' hyperthyroidism. Donor details come from another sample of the same person, matched by shared clones. CDR3 reads: CASSFRGRGGGGANVLTF. The bases are TGTGCCAGCAGCTTCCGCGGCAGGGGTGGGGGTGGGGCCAACGTCCTGACTTTC.